One and the same sample provided the 23 T cell receptor beta chains below, sequenced in a study of neurological immune-mediated disorders. One entry per CDR3 protein results from TCRdb running MiXCR on the 5' RACE reads. The profile shows 35,000 to 45,000 distinct CDR3 sequences, approximately 10% of them singletons. The sample taken for sequencing was CD4+ T cells from blood. The receptors originated from a woman in her thirties with HTLV-1-associated myelopathy (HAM/TSP).

Concerning this clonotype itself: At one of its ends the junction is not consistent with the germline gene, which may arise from a read error. The V call is TRBV5-1, the J call TRBJ2-3; no reliable D call. This CDR3 is 15 amino acids long. Germline CDR1 and CDR2: SGHRS and YFSETQ. CDR3 in DNA: TGCGTCAGCAGCTTGTTTGACTCACTCACAGATACGCAGTATTTT. Residues: CVSSLFDSLTDTQYF.

This clonotype ranks as medium-sized (0.01 to 0.1%). V gene TRBV5-1 combines with J gene TRBJ1-2; D remains unclear. The CDR3 has 12 residues. Per germline, CDR1 SGHRS and CDR2 YFSETQ. V shed 1 base and J shed 6 bases, with 7 bases lying between them. Here the CDR3 reads CASSLTGNGYTF. The CDR3 nucleotides are TGCGCCAGCAGCTTGACGGGGAATGGCTACACCTTC.

This clonotype was recorded many times. This rearrangement joins TRBV7-9 to TRBJ1-6; maybe TRBD1 (5 bases). The germline gives CDR1 SEHNR, CDR2 FQNEAQ (reference sequence). This CDR3 has 16 residues. V was trimmed by 5 bases and J by 6 bases, leaving 17 bases between them. The CDR3 coding sequence is TGTGCCAGCAGCCCCCCGGCAGGGTCCCTTAATTCACCCCTCCACTTT. Translated: CASSPPAGSLNSPLHF. The full variable domain, completed using reference TRBV7-9 and TRBJ1-6, is DTGVSQNPRHKITKRGQNVTFRCDPISEHNRLYWYRQTLGQGPEFLTYFQNEAQLEKSRLLSDRFSAERPKGSFSTLEIQRTEQGDSAMYLCASSPPAGSLNSPLHFGNGTRLTVT.

This clonotype has a count of ten or more. The chain carries TRBV10-3 and TRBJ1-6; D uncertain. The CDR3 contains 12 residues. From germline, CDR1 is ENHRY and CDR2 SYGVKD. Between the trimmed V and J ends, which lost 10 bases and 7 bases, there was a span of 11 bases. CDR3 sequence: CATGPGNSPLHF. In nucleotides, the CDR3 is TGTGCCACCGGACCGGGGAATTCACCCCTCCACTTT.

This clonotype was counted at least ten times. V and J are TRBV20-1 and TRBJ2-1; 8 nucleotides align to TRBD2. This CDR3 comprises 14 residues. V was pared by 2 bases and J by 9 bases, with 9 bases of the junction left unmatched. Looked up from germline, CDR1 is DFQATT and CDR2 is SNEGSKA (reference sequence). CDR3 nucleotide sequence: TGCAGTGCTAGATTCGGGGGGGCGTTGACTGAGCAGTTCTTC. The encoded protein is CSARFGGALTEQFF.

At least ten counts were recorded for this clonotype. The genes are TRBV5-1 and TRBJ2-7, with D possibly TRBD1 on 6 matching bases. The CDR3 sequence is 16 residues long. V was pared by 0 bases and J by 3 bases, with 16 bases between. Germline-derived CDR1 and CDR2 are SGHRS and YFSETQ. The CDR3 nucleotides are TGCGCCAGCAGCTTGGAAATACAGGGACCGAGCTACGAGCAGTACTTC. Translation gives CASSLEIQGPSYEQYF. Full variable domain (outside the CDR3, taken from reference TRBV5-1 and TRBJ2-7): KAGVTQTPRYLIKTRGQQVTLSCSPISGHRSVSWYQQTPGQGLQFLFEYFSETQRNKGNFPGRFSGRQFSNSRSEMNVSTLELGDSALYLCASSLEIQGPSYEQYFGPGTRLTVT.

The table lists this clonotype with many counts. The V and J genes are TRBV6-5 and TRBJ2-2, with D perhaps TRBD1 (6 bases). This CDR3 is 14 amino acids long. The V gene's germline CDR1 is MNHEY and CDR2 SVGAGI. V lost 8 bases to trimming and J lost 1 base, with 11 bases between them. This chain's CDR3 is CASGGRRNTGELFF. The CDR3 DNA follows: TGTGCCAGCGGGGGCAGGAGGAACACCGGGGAGCTGTTTTTT.

This clonotype is labeled as medium-sized (0.01 to 0.1%). The rearrangement uses TRBV3-1 and TRBJ2-5; 8 bases are a match to TRBD1. V lost 1 base, J lost 5 bases, and 3 bases stayed unmatched. The V gene's germline CDR1 is LGHDT and CDR2 YNNKEL (reference sequence). The CDR3 has 14 residues. DNA of the CDR3: TGTGCCAGCAGCCAAGGGACAGGGCGGGAGACCCAGTACTTC. Translated, it gives CASSQGTGRETQYF.

This clonotype was seen ten or more times. The chain employs TRBV7-9 and TRBJ2-3; D unresolved. Trimming pared 3 bases from V and 4 bases from J, leaving 11 bases between. Germline lookup yields CDR1 SEHNR and CDR2 FQNEAQ (reference sequence). The CDR3 is made up of 14 amino acids. CDR3 loop: CASSFSVSPDTQYF. The DNA for the CDR3 is TGTGCCAGCAGCTTCAGCGTCTCTCCAGATACGCAGTATTTT.

This clonotype was observed at least ten times. This rearrangement joins TRBV5-1 to TRBJ1-2; no clear D. Germline V gives CDR1 SGHRS, CDR2 YFSETQ. V lost 2 bases, J lost 7 bases, and 12 bases lay in between. The CDR3 spans 13 residues. CDR3 nucleotide sequence: TGCGCCAGCAGCTTAAAGGTTACCCTTGGCTACACCTTC. Its translation: CASSLKVTLGYTF.

V and J are TRBV7-2 and TRBJ2-3, with D tentatively TRBD1 or TRBD2 (5 bases each). The CDR3 totals 14 residues. The germline CDR1 and CDR2 sequences are SGHTA and FQGNSA. Trimming took 5 bases from V and 2 from J, leaving 11 bases between them. For the CDR3, the DNA is TGTGCCAGCAGCGGCTTCGGGGCCACAGATACGCAGTATTTT. As protein: CASSGFGATDTQYF.

This rearrangement joins TRBV5-1 to TRBJ1-1; 8 positions match TRBD1. In germline, CDR1 is SGHRS, CDR2 YFSETQ. The CDR3 length is 15 residues. The V gene end was trimmed by 3 bases and the J gene end by 3 bases; junction bases not matched to a gene: 7. CDR3 coding DNA: TGCGCCAGCAGCTCACCGGGACAGGTACACACTGAAGCTTTCTTT. Encoded protein: CASSSPGQVHTEAFF. The full variable domain, rest sourced from reference TRBV5-1 and TRBJ1-1, is KAGVTQTPRYLIKTRGQQVTLSCSPISGHRSVSWYQQTPGQGLQFLFEYFSETQRNKGNFPGRFSGRQFSNSRSEMNVSTLELGDSALYLCASSSPGQVHTEAFFGQGTRLTVV.

This clonotype was recorded many times. The chain joins TRBV9 to TRBJ1-2; D gene ambiguous. Trimming took 4 bases from V and 6 from J, leaving 10 bases between them. CDR1 and CDR2 (germline): SGDLS, YYNGEE. The CDR3 is 12 amino acids. This CDR3 is CASSTRADGYTF. The CDR3 bases are TGTGCCAGCAGCACCCGGGCGGATGGCTACACCTTC. Looking up the rest from reference TRBV9 and TRBJ1-2 gives the full variable domain: DSGVTQTPKHLITATGQRVTLRCSPRSGDLSVYWYQQSLDQGLQFLIQYYNGEERAKGNILERFSAQQFPDLHSELNLSSLELGDSALYFCASSTRADGYTFGSGTRLTVV.

This clonotype occurred many times. The chain joins TRBV5-1 to TRBJ1-1; 8 nucleotides align to TRBD1. Germline lookup yields CDR1 SGHRS and CDR2 YFSETQ. This CDR3 comprises 14 residues. The V gene end was trimmed by 3 bases and the J gene end by 1 base; junction bases not matched to a gene: 2. The CDR3 sequence is CASSSTGANTEAFF. In DNA, the CDR3 is TGCGCCAGCAGCTCGACAGGGGCGAACACTGAAGCTTTCTTT.

This clonotype was observed many times. The genes are TRBV5-1 and TRBJ1-1; D is possibly TRBD1 (5 bases). V was pared by 4 bases and J by 0 bases, with 16 bases between. Per the germline V gene, CDR1 is SGHRS and CDR2 is YFSETQ. The CDR3 runs 16 residues. This chain's CDR3 is CASSPPRVGMNTEAFF. CDR3 in DNA: TGCGCCAGCAGCCCCCCCAGGGTGGGCATGAACACTGAAGCTTTCTTT.

In this sample, this clonotype turned up many times. The rearrangement joins TRBV7-9 to TRBJ1-5; D is undetermined. This CDR3 region has 16 residues. Germline CDR1 is SEHNR and CDR2 is FQNEAQ (reference sequence). Trimming pared 0 bases from V and 5 bases from J, leaving 14 bases between. CDR3 in amino acids: CASSLAGNTAHQPQHF. CDR3 DNA: TGTGCCAGCAGCTTAGCTGGTAATACGGCACATCAGCCCCAGCATTTT.

This clonotype was seen at least ten times. This chain joins TRBV7-9 and TRBJ1-6, with D possibly TRBD1 on 6 matching bases. Germline lookup yields CDR1 SEHNR and CDR2 FQNEAQ (reference sequence). V lost 2 bases and J 6 bases, leaving 14 bases between the germline ends. This CDR3 has 16 amino acids. In nucleotides, the CDR3 is TGTGCCAGCAGCTTATCTGGGGGGGGCGCTAATTCACCCCTCCACTTT. It translates to CASSLSGGGANSPLHF.

The gene calls are TRBV5-5 and TRBJ2-3; D perhaps matches TRBD1 (5 bases). Deletions cut 4 bases from V and 7 bases from J, with 10 bases between. The germline V gene encodes CDR1 SGHKS and CDR2 YYEKEE (reference sequence). The CDR3 has 12 amino acids. The DNA of the CDR3 is TGTGCCAGCAGCCAGGGTTCCAATACGCAGTATTTT. As protein: CASSQGSNTQYF. The full variable domain, rest sourced from reference TRBV5-5 and TRBJ2-3, is DAGVTQSPTHLIKTRGQQVTLRCSPISGHKSVSWYQQVLGQGPQFIFQYYEKEERGRGNFPDRFSARQFPNYSSELNVNALLLGDSALYLCASSQGSNTQYFGPGTRLTVL.

The rearrangement joins TRBV4-1 to TRBJ2-4, with 8 positions matching TRBD1. V was pared by 5 bases and J by 12 bases, with 6 bases of the junction left unmatched. The CDR3 covers 12 residues. Germline values: CDR1 MGHRA, CDR2 YSYEKL. CDR3 DNA: TGCGCCAGCAGCTCCGGGACAGGAAGTCAGTACTTC. This sequence encodes CASSSGTGSQYF.

This clonotype was seen ten or more times. This rearrangement joins TRBV7-8 to TRBJ2-3; 12 bases align to TRBD2. Per the germline V gene, CDR1 is SGHVS and CDR2 is FQNEAQ. CDR3 length: 18 residues. V lost 1 base and J lost 2; bases outside the gene matches: 7. CDR3 sequence reads: CASSLGRTSGENTDTQYF. In nucleotides, the CDR3 is TGTGCCAGCAGCTTAGGGAGGACTAGCGGGGAAAACACAGATACGCAGTATTTT.

This clonotype was observed many times. This rearrangement joins TRBV4-2 to TRBJ1-2; TRBD1 agrees at 8 bases. The germline CDR1 and CDR2 sequences are LGHNA and YNFKEQ. This CDR3 region has 23 residues. V was clipped by 4 bases and J by 0 bases; unmatched bases: 28. CDR3: CASSPSHGQGPAVASEANYGYTF. The CDR3 coding sequence is TGTGCCAGCAGCCCTTCACATGGACAGGGCCCAGCGGTCGCGTCAGAAGCTAACTATGGCTACACCTTC.

This clonotype was seen at least ten times. The CDR3 here is CASSLSGRVNQPQHF. The CDR3 nucleotides read TGTGCCAGCAGCTTATCGGGCAGGGTTAATCAGCCCCAGCATTTT. This sequence joins TRBV7-2 and TRBJ1-5; the D gene is possibly TRBD1 (5 bases). Trimming removed 2 bases from V and 4 bases from J, with 12 bases in between. Germline assignment: CDR1 SGHTA and CDR2 FQGNSA. This CDR3 is built from 15 residues.

The table lists this clonotype with many counts. The chain combines TRBV15 with TRBJ1-2; D might be TRBD1 (5 bases). V lost 5 bases and J 0 bases, leaving 19 bases between the germline ends. The CDR3 loop spans 17 amino acids. Germline V lookup: CDR1 LNHNV, CDR2 YYDKDF (reference sequence). The CDR3, as DNA: TGTGCCACCAGCGGAGGAAGAGGCAGGGCCGCTAACTATGGCTACACCTTC. This sequence encodes CATSGGRGRAANYGYTF. Looking up the rest from reference TRBV15 and TRBJ1-2 gives the full variable domain: DAMVIQNPRYQVTQFGKPVTLSCSQTLNHNVMYWYQQKSSQAPKLLFHYYDKDFNNEADTPDNFQSRRPNTSFCFLDIRSPGLGDTAMYLCATSGGRGRAANYGYTFGSGTRLTVV.